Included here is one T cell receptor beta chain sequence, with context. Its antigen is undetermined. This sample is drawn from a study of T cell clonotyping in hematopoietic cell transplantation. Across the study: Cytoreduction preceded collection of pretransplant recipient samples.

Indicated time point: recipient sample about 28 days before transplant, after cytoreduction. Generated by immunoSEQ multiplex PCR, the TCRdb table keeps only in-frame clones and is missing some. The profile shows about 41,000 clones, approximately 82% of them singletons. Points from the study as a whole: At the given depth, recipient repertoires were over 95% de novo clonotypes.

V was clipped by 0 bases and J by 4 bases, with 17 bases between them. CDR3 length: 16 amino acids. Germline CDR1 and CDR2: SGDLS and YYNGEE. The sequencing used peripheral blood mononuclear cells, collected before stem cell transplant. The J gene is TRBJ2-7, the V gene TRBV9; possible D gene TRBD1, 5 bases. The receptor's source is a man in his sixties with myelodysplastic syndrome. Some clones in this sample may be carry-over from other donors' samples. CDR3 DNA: TGTGCCAGCAGCGTAGTTCAGGGTGGGCCAATATACGAGCAGTACTTC. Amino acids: CASSVVQGGPIYEQYF.